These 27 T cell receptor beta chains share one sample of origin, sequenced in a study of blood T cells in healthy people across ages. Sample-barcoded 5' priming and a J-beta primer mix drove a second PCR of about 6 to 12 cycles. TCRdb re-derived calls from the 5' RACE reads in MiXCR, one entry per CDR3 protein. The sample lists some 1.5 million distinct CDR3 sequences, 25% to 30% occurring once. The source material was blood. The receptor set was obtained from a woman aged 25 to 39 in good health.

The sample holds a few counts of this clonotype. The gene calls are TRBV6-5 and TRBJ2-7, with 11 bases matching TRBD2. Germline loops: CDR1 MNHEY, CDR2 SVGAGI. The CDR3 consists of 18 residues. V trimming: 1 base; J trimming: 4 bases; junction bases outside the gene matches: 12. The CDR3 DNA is TGTGCCAGCAGTTACTTTCCGGGGGCTAGCGGGAGGAGGTACGAGCAGTACTTC. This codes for CASSYFPGASGRRYEQYF.

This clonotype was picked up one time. The CDR3: CAISDGRDGTDTQYF. Written as DNA, the CDR3 is TGTGCCATCAGTGACGGCAGGGACGGCACAGATACGCAGTATTTT. This chain links TRBV10-3 with TRBJ2-3; either TRBD1 or TRBD2 may supply D (5 bases each). The CDR3 is made up of 15 amino acids. Trimming removed 3 bases at V and 1 base at J, with 11 bases between. CDR1 ENHRY and CDR2 SYGVKD come from the germline V gene.

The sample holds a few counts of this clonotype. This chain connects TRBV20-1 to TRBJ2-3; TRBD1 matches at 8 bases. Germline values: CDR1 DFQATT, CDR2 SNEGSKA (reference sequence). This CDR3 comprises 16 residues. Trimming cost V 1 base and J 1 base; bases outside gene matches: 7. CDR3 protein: CSARAQGEAGTDTQYF. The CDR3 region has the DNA TGCAGTGCTAGAGCACAGGGGGAAGCGGGCACAGATACGCAGTATTTT.

Here the CDR3 reads CASSARDRGYNSPLHF. The CDR3 DNA reads as TGTGCCAGCAGCGCAAGGGACAGGGGGTATAATTCACCCCTCCACTTT. The V and J genes are TRBV11-2 and TRBJ1-6; 11 nucleotides match TRBD1. The CDR3 runs 16 residues. Germline CDR1 is SGHAT and CDR2 is FQNNGV. The V segment lost 5 bases and the J segment 4 bases; nucleotides outside the gene matches: 4.

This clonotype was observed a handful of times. The CDR3 DNA sequence: TGCGCCAGCAGCGGTATCCCCAATGAGCAGTTCTTC. Protein sequence: CASSGIPNEQFF. The V gene is TRBV5-1, the J gene TRBJ2-1; D gene ambiguous. CDR1 and CDR2 from the germline V gene are SGHRS and YFSETQ. The length of the CDR3 is 12 residues. The V gene lost 4 bases and the J gene lost 6 bases, with 8 bases spanning the gap.

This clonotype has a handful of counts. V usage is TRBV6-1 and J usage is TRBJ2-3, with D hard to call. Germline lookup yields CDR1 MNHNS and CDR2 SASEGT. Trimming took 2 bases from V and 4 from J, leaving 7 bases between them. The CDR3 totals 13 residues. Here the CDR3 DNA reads TGTGCCAGCAGTGAACAACCGTCAGATACGCAGTATTTT. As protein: CASSEQPSDTQYF.

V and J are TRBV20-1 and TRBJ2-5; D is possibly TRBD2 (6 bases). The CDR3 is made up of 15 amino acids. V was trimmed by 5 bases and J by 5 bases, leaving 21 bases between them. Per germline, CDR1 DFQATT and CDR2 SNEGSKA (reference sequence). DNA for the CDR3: TGCAGTGCTCGACAAACGGGAGCCCGAGGGGAGACCCAGTACTTC. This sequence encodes CSARQTGARGETQYF.

CDR3 protein: CASSPPDLDNEQFF. The CDR3, as DNA: TGTGCCAGCTCACCACCGGACCTCGACAATGAGCAGTTCTTC. V gene TRBV18 combines with J gene TRBJ2-1; D uncertain. Germline V gives CDR1 KGHSH, CDR2 LQKENI. Trimming took off 0 bases at V and 5 bases at J, with 8 bases between the two ends. The CDR3 runs 14 residues.

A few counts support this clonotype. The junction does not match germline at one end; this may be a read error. CDR3 sequence: CASSPPAGYGGMEEPQYF. The CDR3 DNA reads as TGCGCCAGCAGCCCGCCGGCGGGGTATGGTGGGATGGAAGAGCCCCAGTACTTC. The chain combines TRBV5-1 with TRBJ2-5; D might be TRBD2 (6 bases). Germline CDR1 and CDR2: SGHRS and YFSETQ. CDR3 length: 18 residues.

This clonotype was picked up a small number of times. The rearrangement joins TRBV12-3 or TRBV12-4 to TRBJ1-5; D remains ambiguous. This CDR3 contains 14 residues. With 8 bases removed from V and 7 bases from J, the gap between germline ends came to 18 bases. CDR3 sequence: CASRSGEARQPQHF. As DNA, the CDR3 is TGTGCCAGCCGTTCCGGGGAGGCGCGACAGCCCCAGCATTTT.

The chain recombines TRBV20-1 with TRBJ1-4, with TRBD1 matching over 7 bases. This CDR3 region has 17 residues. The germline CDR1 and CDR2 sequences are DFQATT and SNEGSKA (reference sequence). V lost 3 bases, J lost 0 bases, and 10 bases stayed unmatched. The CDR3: CSASPPNRGATNEKLFF. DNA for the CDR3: TGCAGTGCTAGCCCTCCTAACAGGGGAGCAACTAATGAAAAACTGTTTTTT.

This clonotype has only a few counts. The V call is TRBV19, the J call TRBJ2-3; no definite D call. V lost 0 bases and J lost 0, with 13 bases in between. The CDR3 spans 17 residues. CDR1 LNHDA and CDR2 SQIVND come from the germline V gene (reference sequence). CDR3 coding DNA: TGTGCCAGTAGTATAGATTTCGCCCTGGCCAGCACAGATACGCAGTATTTT. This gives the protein CASSIDFALASTDTQYF.

For the CDR3, the DNA is TGTGCCACCAGTGAGCCGGACAGGGAGATGGCTGGCTACACCTTC. Amino acid sequence: CATSEPDREMAGYTF. This rearrangement joins TRBV24-1 to TRBJ1-2; 8 bases line up with TRBD1. The CDR3 is 15 amino acids. Germline V lookup: CDR1 KGHDR, CDR2 SFDVKD. With 4 bases clipped from V and 7 bases from J, the junction kept 10 bases outside the gene matches.

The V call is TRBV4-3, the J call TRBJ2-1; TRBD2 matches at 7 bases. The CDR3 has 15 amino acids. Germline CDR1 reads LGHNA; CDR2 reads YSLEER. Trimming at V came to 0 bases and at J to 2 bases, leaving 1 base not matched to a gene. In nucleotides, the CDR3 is TGCGCCAGCAGCCAAGACCGGGAGGCCTACAATGAGCAGTTCTTC. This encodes CASSQDREAYNEQFF.

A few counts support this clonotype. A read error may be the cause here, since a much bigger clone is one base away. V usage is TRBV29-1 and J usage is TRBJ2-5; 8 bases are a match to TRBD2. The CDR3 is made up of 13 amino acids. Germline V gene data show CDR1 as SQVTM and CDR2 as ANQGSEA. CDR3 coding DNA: TGCAGCGTCCGGGAGGGGCCCGGAGAGATCCAGTACTTC. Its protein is CSVREGPGEIQYF.

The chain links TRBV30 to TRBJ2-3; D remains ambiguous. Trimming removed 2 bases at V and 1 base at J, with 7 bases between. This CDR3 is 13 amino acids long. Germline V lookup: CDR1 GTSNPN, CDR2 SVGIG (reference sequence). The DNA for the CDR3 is TGTGCCTGGAGTACTGGCGGCACAGATACGCAGTATTTT. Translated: CAWSTGGTDTQYF.

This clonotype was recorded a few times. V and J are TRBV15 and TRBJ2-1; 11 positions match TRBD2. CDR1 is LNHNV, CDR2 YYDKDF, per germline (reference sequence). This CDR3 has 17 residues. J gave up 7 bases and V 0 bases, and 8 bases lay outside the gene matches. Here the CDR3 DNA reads TGTGCCACCAGCAGAGAATCTGGGGCTAGCGGGGGGAATGAGCAGTTCTTC. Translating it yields CATSRESGASGGNEQFF.

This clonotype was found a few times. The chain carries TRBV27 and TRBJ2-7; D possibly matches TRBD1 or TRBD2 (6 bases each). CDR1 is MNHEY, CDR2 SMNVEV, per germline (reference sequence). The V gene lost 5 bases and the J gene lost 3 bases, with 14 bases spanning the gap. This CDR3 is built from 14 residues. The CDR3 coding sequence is TGTGCCAGCAGTAATTCCGGGGGCTACTACGAGCAGTACTTC. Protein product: CASSNSGGYYEQYF.

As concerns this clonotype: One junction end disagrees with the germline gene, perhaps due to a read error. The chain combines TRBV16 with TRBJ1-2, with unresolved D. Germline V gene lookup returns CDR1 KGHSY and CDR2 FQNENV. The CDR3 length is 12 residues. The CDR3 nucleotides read TGTGCCAGCAGCGAATCTGCAGATGGCTACACCTTC. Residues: CASSESADGYTF.

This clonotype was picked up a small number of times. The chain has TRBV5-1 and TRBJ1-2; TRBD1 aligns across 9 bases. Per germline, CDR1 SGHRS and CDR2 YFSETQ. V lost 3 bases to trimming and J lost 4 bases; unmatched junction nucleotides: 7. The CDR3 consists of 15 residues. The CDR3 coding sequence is TGCGCCAGCAGCTGGACCGGGACAGGGTCCTATGGCTACACCTTC. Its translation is CASSWTGTGSYGYTF.

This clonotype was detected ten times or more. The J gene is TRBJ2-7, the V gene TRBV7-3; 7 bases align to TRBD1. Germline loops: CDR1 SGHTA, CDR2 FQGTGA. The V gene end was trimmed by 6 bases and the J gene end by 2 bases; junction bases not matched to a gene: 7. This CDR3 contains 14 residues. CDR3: CASSDSGTAYEQYF. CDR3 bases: TGTGCCAGCAGTGATTCCGGGACAGCCTACGAGCAGTACTTC.

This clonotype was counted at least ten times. The CDR3 DNA follows: TGCAGCGTTGCAATTCAGGGGAACACCGGGGAGCTGTTTTTT. Protein: CSVAIQGNTGELFF. V gene TRBV29-1 combines with J gene TRBJ2-2; tentative D call: TRBD1 (5 bases). In germline, CDR1 is SQVTM, CDR2 ANQGSEA. V was pared by 4 bases and J by 1 base, with 10 bases between. This CDR3 is 14 amino acids long.

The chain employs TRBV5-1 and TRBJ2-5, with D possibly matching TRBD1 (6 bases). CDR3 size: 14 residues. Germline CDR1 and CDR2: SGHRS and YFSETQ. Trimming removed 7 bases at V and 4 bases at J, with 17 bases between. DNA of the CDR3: TGCGCCAGCGCGGCCACTGGGGGCGTAGAGACCCAGTACTTC. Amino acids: CASAATGGVETQYF.

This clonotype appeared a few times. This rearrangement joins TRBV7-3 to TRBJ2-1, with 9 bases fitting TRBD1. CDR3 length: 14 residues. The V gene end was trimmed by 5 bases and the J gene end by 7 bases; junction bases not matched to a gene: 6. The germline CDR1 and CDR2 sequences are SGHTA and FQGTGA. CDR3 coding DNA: TGTGCCAGCAGCCTGTTAGGGACAGGGAATGAGCAGTTCTTC. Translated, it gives CASSLLGTGNEQFF.

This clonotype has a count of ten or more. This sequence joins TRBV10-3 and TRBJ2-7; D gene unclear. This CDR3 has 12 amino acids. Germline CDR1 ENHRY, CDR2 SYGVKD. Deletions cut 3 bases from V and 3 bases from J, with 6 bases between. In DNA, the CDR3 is TGTGCCATCAGTGAAGGCCACTACGAGCAGTACTTC. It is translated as CAISEGHYEQYF.

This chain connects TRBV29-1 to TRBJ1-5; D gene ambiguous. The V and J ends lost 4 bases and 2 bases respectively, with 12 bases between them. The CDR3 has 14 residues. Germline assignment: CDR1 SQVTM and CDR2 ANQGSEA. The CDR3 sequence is CSVGEGWGNQPQHF. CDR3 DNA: TGCAGCGTTGGGGAGGGTTGGGGCAATCAGCCCCAGCATTTT. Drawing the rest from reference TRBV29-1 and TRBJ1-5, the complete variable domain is SAVISQKPSRDICQRGTSLTIQCQVDSQVTMMFWYRQQPGQSLTLIATANQGSEATYESGFVIDKFPISRPNLTFSTLTVSNMSPEDSSIYLCSVGEGWGNQPQHFGDGTRLSIL.

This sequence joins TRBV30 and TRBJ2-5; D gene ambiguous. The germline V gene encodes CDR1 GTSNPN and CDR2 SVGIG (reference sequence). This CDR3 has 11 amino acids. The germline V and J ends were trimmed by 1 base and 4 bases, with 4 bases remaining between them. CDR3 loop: CAWSGIETQYF. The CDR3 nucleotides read TGTGCCTGGAGTGGGATAGAGACCCAGTACTTC.